This section outlines one T cell receptor beta chain sequence together with its context. RNA transcripts were the template for amplifying TCR beta CDR3 regions. TCR CDR3 underwent first-round RT-PCR with the HTBI primer set. TCRdb itself ran the multiplex PCR reads through MiXCR, one entry per CDR3 protein. Of 600,000 or so distinct CDR3 sequences in the sample, around 14% were seen once. CDR3 length: 15 amino acids. The V segment lost 6 bases and the J segment 4 bases; nucleotides outside the gene matches: 4. Patients showing uncontrolled infection, other autoimmune disease, pregnancy or lactation were ineligible. This specimen comes from a study of T cells in Graves' hyperthyroidism and ophthalmopathy.

This sequence joins TRBV12-3 or TRBV12-4 and TRBJ2-1; 12 bases map to TRBD2. The sequenced sample was blood. This receptor was identified in a woman younger than 30 with Graves' ophthalmopathy. CDR3 sequence: CASSRGLAGYNEQFF. The DNA of the CDR3 is TGTGCCAGCAGCCGAGGACTAGCGGGATACAATGAGCAGTTCTTC.